This TCR beta chain comes out of a study of blood T cell repertoires in COVID-19. Overall study: T cells, B-cell-depleted T cells, or PBMCs provided the cDNA or gDNA that served as material.

This clone was observed a single time. Original methodology: From reference gene primer amplification, estimates of nucleated cell counts were derived. Clones were read by immunoSEQ multiplex PCR, and TCRdb kept only the in-frame ones, dropping some. V, J and clone size were drawn from that table, and D and trimming were deduced from the DNA. The sample consists of 30,000 to 40,000 clones, around 80% of them appearing once. This CDR3 comprises 15 residues. V lost 5 bases and J 0 bases, leaving 11 bases between the germline ends. Per the germline V gene, CDR1 is LNHDA and CDR2 is SQIVND (reference sequence).

The specimen sequenced was peripheral blood. The gene calls are TRBV19 and TRBJ1-3; D not certain. This clonotype was sampled from a man older than 75 with active or convalescent COVID-19. CDR3 loop: CASSFLRSSGNTIYF. The CDR3 coding sequence is TGTGCCAGTAGTTTCCTACGGAGCTCTGGAAACACCATATATTTT. Looking up the rest from reference TRBV19 and TRBJ1-3 gives the full variable domain: DGGITQSPKYLFRKEGQNVTLSCEQNLNHDAMYWYRQDPGQGLRLIYYSQIVNDFQKGDIAEGYSVSREKKESFPLTVTSAQKNPTAFYLCASSFLRSSGNTIYFGEGSWLTVV.